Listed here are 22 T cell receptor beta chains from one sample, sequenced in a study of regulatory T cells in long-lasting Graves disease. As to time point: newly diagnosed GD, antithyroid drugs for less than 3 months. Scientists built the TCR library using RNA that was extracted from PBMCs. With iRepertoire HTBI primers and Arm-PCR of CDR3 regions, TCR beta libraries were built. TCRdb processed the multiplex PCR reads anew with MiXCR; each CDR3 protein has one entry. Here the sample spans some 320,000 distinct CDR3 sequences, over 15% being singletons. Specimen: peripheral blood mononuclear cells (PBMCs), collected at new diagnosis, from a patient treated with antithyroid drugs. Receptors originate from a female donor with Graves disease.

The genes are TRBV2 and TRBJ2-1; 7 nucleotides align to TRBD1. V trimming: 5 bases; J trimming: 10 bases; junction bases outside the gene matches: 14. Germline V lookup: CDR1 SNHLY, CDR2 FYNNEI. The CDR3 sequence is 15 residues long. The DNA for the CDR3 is TGTGCCAGCAGTTTGGAGGCAGGGGGATCGTACGAGCAGTTCTTC. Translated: CASSLEAGGSYEQFF.

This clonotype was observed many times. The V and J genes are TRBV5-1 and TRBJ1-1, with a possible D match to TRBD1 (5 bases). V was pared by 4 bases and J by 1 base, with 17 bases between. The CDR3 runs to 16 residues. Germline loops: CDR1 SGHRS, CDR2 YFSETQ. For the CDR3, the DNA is TGCGCCAGCAGCCCCCTCCTCCTGGGGACGAACACTGAAGCTTTCTTT. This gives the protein CASSPLLLGTNTEAFF.

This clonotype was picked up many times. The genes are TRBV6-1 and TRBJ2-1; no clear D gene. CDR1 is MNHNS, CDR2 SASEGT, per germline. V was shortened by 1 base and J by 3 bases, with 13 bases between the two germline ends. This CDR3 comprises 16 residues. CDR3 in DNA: TGTGCCAGCAGTGAAGGGGTCTCAATTCGCTACAATGAGCAGTTCTTC. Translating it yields CASSEGVSIRYNEQFF.

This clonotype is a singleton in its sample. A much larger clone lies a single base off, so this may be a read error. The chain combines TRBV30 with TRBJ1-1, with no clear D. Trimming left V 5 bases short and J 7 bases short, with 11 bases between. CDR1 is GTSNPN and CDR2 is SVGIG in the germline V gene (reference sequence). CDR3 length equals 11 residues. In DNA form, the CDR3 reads TGTGCCTGGGGGCGTGTCTTTGAAGCTTTCTTT. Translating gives CAWGRVFEAFF. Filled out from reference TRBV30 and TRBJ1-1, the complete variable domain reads SQTIHQWPATLVQPVGSPLSLECTVEGTSNPNLYWYRQAAGRGLQLLFYSVGIGQISSEVPQNLSASRPQDRQFILSSKKLLLSDSGFYLCAWGRVFEAFFGQGTRLTVV.

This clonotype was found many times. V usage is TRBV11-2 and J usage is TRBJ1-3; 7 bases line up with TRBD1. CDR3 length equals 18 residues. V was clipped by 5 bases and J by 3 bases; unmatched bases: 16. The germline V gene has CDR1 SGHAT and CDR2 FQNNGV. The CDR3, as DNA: TGTGCCAGCAGCCTAAACCAACCGACAGGGAGGATTGGAAACACCATATATTTT. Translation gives CASSLNQPTGRIGNTIYF.

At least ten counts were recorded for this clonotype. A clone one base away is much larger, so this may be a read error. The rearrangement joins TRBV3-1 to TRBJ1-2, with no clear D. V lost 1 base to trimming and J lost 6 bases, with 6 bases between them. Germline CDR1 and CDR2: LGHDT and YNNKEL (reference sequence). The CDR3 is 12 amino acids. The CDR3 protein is CASSQGGDGYTF. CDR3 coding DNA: TGTGCCAGCAGCCAAGGAGGCGATGGCTACACCTTC.

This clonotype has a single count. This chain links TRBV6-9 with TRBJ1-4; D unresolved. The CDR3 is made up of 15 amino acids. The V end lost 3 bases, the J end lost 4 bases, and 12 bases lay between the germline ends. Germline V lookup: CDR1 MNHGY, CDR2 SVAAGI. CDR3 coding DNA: TGTGCCAGCAGTTACGAACCGGCTTATAATGAAAAACTGTTTTTT. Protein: CASSYEPAYNEKLFF.

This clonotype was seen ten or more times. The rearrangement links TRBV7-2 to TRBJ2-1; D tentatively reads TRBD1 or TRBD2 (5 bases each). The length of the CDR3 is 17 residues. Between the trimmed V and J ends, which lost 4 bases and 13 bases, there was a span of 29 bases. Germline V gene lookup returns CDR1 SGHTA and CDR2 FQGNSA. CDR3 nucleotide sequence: TGTGCCAGCAGCTCCGACTATGACGGAAGGGGTTTCAAAACTCAGTTCTTC. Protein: CASSSDYDGRGFKTQFF.

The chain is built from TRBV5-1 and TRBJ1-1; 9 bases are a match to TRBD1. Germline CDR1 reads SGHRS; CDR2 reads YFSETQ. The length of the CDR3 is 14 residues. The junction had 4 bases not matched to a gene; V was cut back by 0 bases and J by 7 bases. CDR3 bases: TGCGCCAGCAGCTTGGACAGGGGGCTCATTGAAGCTTTCTTT. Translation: CASSLDRGLIEAFF.

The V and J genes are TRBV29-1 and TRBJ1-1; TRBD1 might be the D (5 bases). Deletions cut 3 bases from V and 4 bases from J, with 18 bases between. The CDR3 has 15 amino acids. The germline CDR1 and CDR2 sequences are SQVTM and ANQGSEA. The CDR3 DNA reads TGCAGCGTTGACTACGGACAAATGGGGAGCACTGAAGCTTTCTTT. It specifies CSVDYGQMGSTEAFF.

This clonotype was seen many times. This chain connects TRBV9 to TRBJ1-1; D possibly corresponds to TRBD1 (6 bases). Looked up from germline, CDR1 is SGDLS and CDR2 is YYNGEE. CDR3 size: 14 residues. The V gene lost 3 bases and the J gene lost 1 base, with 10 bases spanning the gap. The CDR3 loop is CASSGWTENTEAFF. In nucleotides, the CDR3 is TGTGCCAGCAGCGGATGGACAGAGAACACTGAAGCTTTCTTT.

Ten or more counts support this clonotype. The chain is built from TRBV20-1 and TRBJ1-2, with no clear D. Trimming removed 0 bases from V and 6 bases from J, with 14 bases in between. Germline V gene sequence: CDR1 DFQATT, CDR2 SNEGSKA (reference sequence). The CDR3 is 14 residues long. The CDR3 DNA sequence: TGCAGTGCTAGAGATGGGGTCGGGGAAGATGGCTACACCTTC. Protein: CSARDGVGEDGYTF.

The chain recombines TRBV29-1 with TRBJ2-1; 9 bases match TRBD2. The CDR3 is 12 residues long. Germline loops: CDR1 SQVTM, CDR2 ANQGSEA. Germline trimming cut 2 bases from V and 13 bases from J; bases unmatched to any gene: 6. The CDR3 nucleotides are TGCAGCGTTGAAATAGCGGGAGCAGTTCAGTTCTTC. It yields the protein CSVEIAGAVQFF.

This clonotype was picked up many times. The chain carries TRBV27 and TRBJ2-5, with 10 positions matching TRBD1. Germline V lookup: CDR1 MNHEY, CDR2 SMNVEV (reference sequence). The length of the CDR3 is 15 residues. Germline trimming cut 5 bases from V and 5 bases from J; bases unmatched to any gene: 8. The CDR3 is CASSGGQGDRETQYF. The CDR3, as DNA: TGTGCCAGCAGTGGAGGACAGGGGGATCGGGAGACCCAGTACTTC.

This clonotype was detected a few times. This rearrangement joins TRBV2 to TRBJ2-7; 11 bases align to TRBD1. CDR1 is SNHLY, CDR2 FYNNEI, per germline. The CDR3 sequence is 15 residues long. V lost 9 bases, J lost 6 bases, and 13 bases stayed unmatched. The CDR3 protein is CARELNGQGAAEQYF. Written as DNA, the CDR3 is TGTGCCAGGGAGTTGAATGGACAGGGGGCGGCCGAGCAGTACTTC.

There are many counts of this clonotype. CDR3 nucleotide sequence: TGTGCCAGTAGTATAAGACAGACCCAGTACTTC. Residues: CASSIRQTQYF. This chain connects TRBV19 to TRBJ2-5; D remains unclear. This CDR3 is built from 11 residues. Per germline, CDR1 LNHDA and CDR2 SQIVND (reference sequence). Trimming removed 2 bases at V and 6 bases at J, with 4 bases between.

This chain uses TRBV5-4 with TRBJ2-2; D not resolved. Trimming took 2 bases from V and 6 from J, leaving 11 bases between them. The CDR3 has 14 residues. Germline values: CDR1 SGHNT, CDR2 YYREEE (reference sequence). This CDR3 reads CASSLGISAGELFF. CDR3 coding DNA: TGTGCCAGCAGCTTAGGTATCAGCGCCGGGGAGCTGTTTTTT.

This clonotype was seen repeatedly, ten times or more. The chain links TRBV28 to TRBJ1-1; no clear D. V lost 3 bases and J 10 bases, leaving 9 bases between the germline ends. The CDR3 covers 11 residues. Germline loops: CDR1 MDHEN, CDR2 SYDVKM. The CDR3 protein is CASSFTTRAFF. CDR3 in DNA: TGTGCCAGCAGTTTTACCACCCGAGCTTTCTTT.

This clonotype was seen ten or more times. DNA for the CDR3: TGTGCCATCAGTGAGCCCCTAGGGAGGGGGGCAAACAATGAGCAGTTCTTC. Protein product: CAISEPLGRGANNEQFF. This sequence joins TRBV10-3 and TRBJ2-1, with a possible D match to TRBD2 (7 bases). The CDR3 loop spans 17 amino acids. Looked up from germline, CDR1 is ENHRY and CDR2 is SYGVKD. The germline V and J ends were trimmed by 2 bases and 5 bases, with 19 bases remaining between them.

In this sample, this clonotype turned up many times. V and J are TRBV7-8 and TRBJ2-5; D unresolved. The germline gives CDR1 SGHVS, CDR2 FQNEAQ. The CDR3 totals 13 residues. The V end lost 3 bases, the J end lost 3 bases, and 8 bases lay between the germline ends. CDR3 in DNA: TGTGCCAGCAGCTTCCCCATTGAAGAGACCCAGTACTTC. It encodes CASSFPIEETQYF. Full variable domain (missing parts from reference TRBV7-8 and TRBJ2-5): GAGVSQSPRYKVAKRGQDVALRCDPISGHVSLFWYQQALGQGPEFLTYFQNEAQLDKSGLPSDRFFAERPEGSVSTLKIQRTQQEDSAVYLCASSFPIEETQYFGPGTRLLVL.

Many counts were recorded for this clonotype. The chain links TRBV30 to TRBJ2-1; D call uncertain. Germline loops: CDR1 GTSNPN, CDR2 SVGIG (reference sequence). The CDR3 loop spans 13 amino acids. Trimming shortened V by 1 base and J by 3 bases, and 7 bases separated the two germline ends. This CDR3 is CAWSDQIYNEQFF. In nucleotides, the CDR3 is TGTGCCTGGAGTGACCAGATCTACAATGAGCAGTTCTTC.

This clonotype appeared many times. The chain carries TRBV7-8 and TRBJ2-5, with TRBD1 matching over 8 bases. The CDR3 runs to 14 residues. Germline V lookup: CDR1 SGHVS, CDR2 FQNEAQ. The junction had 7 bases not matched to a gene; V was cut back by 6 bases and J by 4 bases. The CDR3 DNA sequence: TGTGCCAGCAGAGTGACAGGGGAAGGAGAGACCCAGTACTTC. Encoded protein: CASRVTGEGETQYF.